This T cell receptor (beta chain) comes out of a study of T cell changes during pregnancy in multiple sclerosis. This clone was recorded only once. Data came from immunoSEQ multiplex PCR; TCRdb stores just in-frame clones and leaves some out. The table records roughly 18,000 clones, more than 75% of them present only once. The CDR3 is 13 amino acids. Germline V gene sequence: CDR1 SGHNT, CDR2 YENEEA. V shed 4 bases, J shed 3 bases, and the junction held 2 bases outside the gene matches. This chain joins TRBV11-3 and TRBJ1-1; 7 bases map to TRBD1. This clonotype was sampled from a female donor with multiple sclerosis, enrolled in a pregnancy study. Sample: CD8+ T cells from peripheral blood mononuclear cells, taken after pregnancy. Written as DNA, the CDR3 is TGTGCCAGCAGCTACGACAGGGACACTGAAGCTTTCTTT. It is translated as CASSYDRDTEAFF.